This T cell receptor beta chain was observed in a study of naive CD8 T cells in extremely preterm neonates. Study-level findings and limits: Compared with older groups, preterm CDR3s were shorter, with fewer N additions and less trimming.

Sequencing was performed with immunoSEQ multiplex PCR; in TCRdb, only in-frame clones are kept and a portion is missing. The data hold 21,000 or so clones, with around 88% observed a single time. This clone has just one count. The antigen remains undetermined. There are 12 residues in the CDR3. Extremely preterm births at roughly 22-27 weeks of gestation supplied the samples. Material: naive CD8+ T cells from cord blood. The chain is built from TRBV21-1 and TRBJ1-5; the DNA was not compared with TRBD1, the D call given in the table. TRBV21-1 is marked as a pseudogene. This clonotype was obtained from a boy who was born preterm. This CDR3 reads CASSKQGQPQHF. DNA of the CDR3: TGTGCCAGCAGCAAACAGGGTCAGCCCCAGCATTTT.